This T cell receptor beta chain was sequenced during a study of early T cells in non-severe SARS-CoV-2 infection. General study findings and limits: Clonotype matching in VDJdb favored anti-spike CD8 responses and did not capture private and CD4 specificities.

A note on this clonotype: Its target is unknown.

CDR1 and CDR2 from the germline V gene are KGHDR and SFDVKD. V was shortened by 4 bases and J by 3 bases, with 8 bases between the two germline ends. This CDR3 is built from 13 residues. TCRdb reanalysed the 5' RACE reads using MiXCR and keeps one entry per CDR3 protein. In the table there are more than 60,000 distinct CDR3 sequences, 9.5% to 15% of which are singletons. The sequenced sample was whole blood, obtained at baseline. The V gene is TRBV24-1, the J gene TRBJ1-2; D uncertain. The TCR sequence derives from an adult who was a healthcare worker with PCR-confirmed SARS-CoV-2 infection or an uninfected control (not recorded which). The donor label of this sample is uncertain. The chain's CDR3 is CATSEVAYYGYTF. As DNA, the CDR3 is TGTGCCACCAGTGAAGTCGCTTACTATGGCTACACCTTC.